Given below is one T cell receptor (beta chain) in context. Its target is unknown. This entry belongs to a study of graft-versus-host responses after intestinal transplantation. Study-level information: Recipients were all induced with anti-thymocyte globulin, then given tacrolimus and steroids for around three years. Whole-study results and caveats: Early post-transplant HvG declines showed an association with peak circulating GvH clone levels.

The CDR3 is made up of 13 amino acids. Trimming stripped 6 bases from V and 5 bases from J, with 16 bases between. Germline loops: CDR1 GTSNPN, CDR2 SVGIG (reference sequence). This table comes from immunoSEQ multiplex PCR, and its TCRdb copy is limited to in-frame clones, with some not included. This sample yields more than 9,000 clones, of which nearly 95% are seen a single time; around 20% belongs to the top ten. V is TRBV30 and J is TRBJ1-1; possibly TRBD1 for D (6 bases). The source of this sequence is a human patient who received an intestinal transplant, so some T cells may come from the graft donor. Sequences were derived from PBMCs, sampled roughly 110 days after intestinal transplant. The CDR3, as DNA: TGTGCCTGTTCTAGGGGGGGCCGGACTGAAGCTTTCTTT. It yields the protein CACSRGGRTEAFF.